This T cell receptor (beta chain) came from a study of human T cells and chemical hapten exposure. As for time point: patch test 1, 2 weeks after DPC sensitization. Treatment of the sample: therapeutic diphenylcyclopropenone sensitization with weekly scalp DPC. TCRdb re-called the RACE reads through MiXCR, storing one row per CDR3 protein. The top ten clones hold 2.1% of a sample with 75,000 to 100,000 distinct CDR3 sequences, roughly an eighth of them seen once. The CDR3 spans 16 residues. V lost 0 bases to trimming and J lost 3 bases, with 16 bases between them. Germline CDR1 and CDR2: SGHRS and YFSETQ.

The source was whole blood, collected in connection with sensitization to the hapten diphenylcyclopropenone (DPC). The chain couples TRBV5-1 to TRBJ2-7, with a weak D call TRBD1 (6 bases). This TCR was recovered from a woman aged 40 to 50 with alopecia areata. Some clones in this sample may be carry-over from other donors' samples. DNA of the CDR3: TGCGCCAGCAGCTTGGGGAGCCGGGACATAAGCTACGAGCAGTACTTC. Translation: CASSLGSRDISYEQYF.